The T cell receptor (beta chain) described here comes from a study of cytomegalovirus exposure and HLA in healthy donors. The study, taken as a whole, reports: Accurate prediction of most subjects' HLA-A and HLA-B alleles from TCR beta sequences was reported. A later analysis, which compared TCR beta chains of equal frequency, found the HLA-associated ones more clonally expanded. V- and J-gene trimming of TCR beta was linked (in a later analysis) to a missense DCLRE1C variant. Several of the most significant clusters appeared linked to common viral pathogens, based on a later analysis.

In the PCR, 60 Vbeta and 13 Jbeta primers were used. Generated by immunoSEQ multiplex PCR, the TCRdb table keeps only in-frame clones and is missing some. Here the sample spans about 170,000 clones, about 82% being singletons. For this clone: Its antigen is unidentified.

The trim removed 7 bases at V and 7 bases at J, leaving 6 bases unmatched. Germline V gene lookup returns CDR1 SGHDN and CDR2 FVKESK. The CDR3 is made up of 13 amino acids. The J gene is TRBJ2-7, the V gene TRBV14, with 11 bases fitting TRBD2. This receptor was identified in a male donor in good health and CMV-seronegative. Sequences were obtained from PBMCs. CDR3 region: CASKLAGADEQYF. The CDR3 DNA reads TGTGCCAGCAAACTAGCGGGAGCTGATGAGCAGTACTTC. The full variable domain, with the rest looked up from reference TRBV14 and TRBJ2-7, is EAGVTQFPSHSVIEKGQTVTLRCDPISGHDNLYWYRRVMGKEIKFLLHFVKESKQDESGMPNNRFLAERTGGTYSTLKVQPAELEDSGVYFCASKLAGADEQYFGPGTRLTVT.